One and the same sample provided the 21 T cell receptor beta chains below, sequenced in a study of blood T cell repertoires in COVID-19. Sequencing was performed with immunoSEQ multiplex PCR; in TCRdb, only in-frame clones are kept and a portion is missing. The sample holds approximately 100,000 clones, around four fifths seen once. Material: peripheral blood. These receptors were collected from a man aged 65 to 79 with acute or convalescent COVID-19.

This sequence joins TRBV27 and TRBJ2-7; the match to TRBD2 covers 9 bases. The J segment lost 3 bases and the V segment lost 5 bases, leaving 8 bases of the junction unmatched. Germline-derived CDR1 and CDR2 are MNHEY and SMNVEV (reference sequence). The CDR3 spans 15 residues. CDR3 loop: CASSPQTSGYYEQYF. The CDR3 coding sequence is TGTGCCAGCAGTCCCCAGACTAGCGGTTACTACGAGCAGTACTTC.

The CDR3 is CASSPTAGGVGQPQHF. The CDR3 DNA reads as TGTGCCAGCTCACCAACAGCTGGGGGGGTCGGTCAGCCCCAGCATTTT. This rearrangement joins TRBV18 to TRBJ1-5, with D possibly TRBD1 on 5 matching bases. This CDR3 region has 16 residues. With 2 bases removed from V and 6 bases from J, the gap between germline ends came to 17 bases. Germline V gene data show CDR1 as KGHSH and CDR2 as LQKENI.

This chain connects TRBV5-1 to TRBJ1-1; TRBD1 might be the D (5 bases). In germline, CDR1 is SGHRS, CDR2 YFSETQ. Trimming cost V 1 base and J 11 bases, with 18 bases left between them. The CDR3 runs to 14 residues. CDR3 in DNA: TGCGCCAGCAGCTTGTATCAAGGGAGGGGTGAGGCTTTCTTT. Its protein is CASSLYQGRGEAFF.

J is TRBJ1-5 and V is TRBV3-1 (or the pseudogene TRBV3-2); D remains unclear. The V and J ends lost 1 base and 1 base respectively, with 11 bases between them. The germline V gene encodes CDR1 LGHDT and CDR2 YNNKEL (reference sequence). CDR3 length equals 16 residues. CDR3 in amino acids: CASSQGGQWSNQPQHF. In nucleotides, the CDR3 is TGTGCCAGCAGCCAAGGTGGGCAATGGAGCAATCAGCCCCAGCATTTT.

The chain carries TRBV14 and TRBJ2-1; 7 nucleotides match TRBD2. The CDR3 length is 14 residues. Looked up from germline, CDR1 is SGHDN and CDR2 is FVKESK. The V gene end was trimmed by 4 bases and the J gene end by 1 base; junction bases not matched to a gene: 1. As DNA, the CDR3 is TGTGCCAGCAGCCCAGCGGGATCCTACAATGAGCAGTTCTTC. This encodes CASSPAGSYNEQFF. The full variable domain, in which reference TRBV14 and TRBJ2-1 provide the parts outside the CDR3, is EAGVTQFPSHSVIEKGQTVTLRCDPISGHDNLYWYRRVMGKEIKFLLHFVKESKQDESGMPNNRFLAERTGGTYSTLKVQPAELEDSGVYFCASSPAGSYNEQFFGPGTRLTVL.

This rearrangement joins TRBV6-5 to TRBJ2-1; 8 positions match TRBD1. J gave up 7 bases and V 6 bases, and 11 bases lay outside the gene matches. The CDR3 spans 15 residues. Germline CDR1 and CDR2: MNHEY and SVGAGI. The CDR3 DNA reads as TGTGCCAGCAGAGACAGGGGAGTCAAGTCTAATGAGCAGTTCTTC. Amino acids: CASRDRGVKSNEQFF.

This chain uses TRBV5-1 with TRBJ2-2, with no clear D. Germline V gene sequence: CDR1 SGHRS, CDR2 YFSETQ. V gave up 2 bases and J gave up 0 bases, with 5 bases separating them. This CDR3 has 14 residues. CDR3 DNA: TGCGCCAGCAGCTTCCTATCGAACACCGGGGAGCTGTTTTTT. Translated: CASSFLSNTGELFF.

In nucleotides, the CDR3 is TGTGCCAGTAGCGGACAGGGTAAGGCTCCGAACGAGCAGTACTTC. This sequence encodes CASSGQGKAPNEQYF. The chain employs TRBV19 and TRBJ2-7; 8 bases are shared with TRBD1. V dropped 6 bases and J dropped 5; count of bases not matched to a gene: 12. Germline values: CDR1 LNHDA, CDR2 SQIVND (reference sequence). This CDR3 is built from 15 residues.

The chain is built from TRBV9 and TRBJ2-5; 12 nucleotides align to TRBD2. The length of the CDR3 is 17 residues. Per the germline V gene, CDR1 is SGDLS and CDR2 is YYNGEE. V lost 0 bases and J lost 4; bases outside the gene matches: 7. The CDR3 nucleotides are TGTGCCAGCAGCGTAGTGAGTTCTAGCGGGAGGGCAGAGACCCAGTACTTC. This codes for CASSVVSSSGRAETQYF.

In its sample, this clone was seen once. The chain couples TRBV28 to TRBJ1-2; no definite D call. The V end lost 3 bases, the J end lost 4 bases, and 9 bases lay between the germline ends. The V gene's germline CDR1 is MDHEN and CDR2 SYDVKM. The CDR3 is 13 amino acids. DNA for the CDR3: TGTGCCAGCAGTTTCGAACAGAGCTATGGCTACACCTTC. This sequence encodes CASSFEQSYGYTF.

This clone was recorded only once. The V call is TRBV12-3 or TRBV12-4, the J call TRBJ2-7; 7 bases map to TRBD1. CDR3 length: 13 amino acids. With 6 bases clipped from V and 6 bases from J, the junction kept 8 bases outside the gene matches. The CDR3 reads CASRLTGPSEQYF. In DNA, the CDR3 is TGTGCCAGCAGGCTGACAGGGCCATCCGAGCAGTACTTC.

The chain combines TRBV3-1 (or the pseudogene TRBV3-2) with TRBJ1-1; 10 nucleotides line up with TRBD1. This CDR3 has 15 amino acids. The germline CDR1 and CDR2 sequences are LGHDT and YNNKEL (reference sequence). J was trimmed by 5 bases and V by 2 bases; bases with no gene match: 5. DNA of the CDR3: TGTGCCAGCAGCCAAATACGGACAGGGGGTACTGAAGCTTTCTTT. It is translated as CASSQIRTGGTEAFF.

This clone came up a few times. The V and J genes are TRBV7-9 and TRBJ1-4; the match to TRBD1 covers 10 bases. This CDR3 has 15 residues. CDR1 is SEHNR, CDR2 FQNEAQ, per germline (reference sequence). The ends lost 5 bases at V and 5 bases at J; junction bases unmatched: 5. The CDR3 reads CASSPRTGGNEKLFF. The CDR3 coding sequence is TGTGCCAGCAGCCCACGGACAGGGGGGAATGAAAAACTGTTTTTT.

The V gene is TRBV7-8, the J gene TRBJ1-4; 7 bases are shared with TRBD1. The CDR3 length is 13 residues. V gave up 3 bases and J gave up 7 bases; unmatched junction bases: 2. Germline CDR1 reads SGHVS; CDR2 reads FQNEAQ. The CDR3 nucleotides are TGTGCCAGCAGCTTTCAGGGGGGTGAAAAACTGTTTTTT. The encoded protein is CASSFQGGEKLFF.

The rearrangement links TRBV2 to TRBJ2-7; D uncertain. The CDR3 spans 12 residues. Germline assignment: CDR1 SNHLY and CDR2 FYNNEI. V lost 7 bases to trimming and J lost 5 bases, with 12 bases between them. The CDR3 loop reads CASKELPHEQYF. The CDR3 region has the DNA TGTGCCAGCAAGGAGCTCCCCCACGAGCAGTACTTC.

The V and J genes are TRBV2 and TRBJ2-3; 12 nucleotides align to TRBD1. Germline V gene data show CDR1 as SNHLY and CDR2 as FYNNEI. This CDR3 region has 16 residues. The V segment lost 7 bases and the J segment 5 bases; nucleotides outside the gene matches: 10. CDR3 coding DNA: TGTGCCAGCACTGACCCGGGACAGGGGGCAGGAGATACGCAGTATTTT. It translates to CASTDPGQGAGDTQYF.

The chain carries TRBV25-1 and TRBJ1-3; 8 bases line up with TRBD1. J lost 0 bases, V lost 3 bases, and 7 bases had no gene match. CDR3 length: 17 residues. Germline CDR1 is MGHDK and CDR2 is SYGVNS. CDR3 loop: CASSDSPGTGSGNTIYF. DNA for the CDR3: TGTGCCAGCAGTGACTCCCCGGGGACAGGCTCTGGAAACACCATATATTTT.

This clone was seen once. V and J are TRBV5-6 and TRBJ2-1; D perhaps matches TRBD1 (6 bases). Trimming left V 4 bases short and J 5 bases short, with 22 bases between. The germline gives CDR1 SGHDT, CDR2 YYEEEE. This CDR3 region has 17 residues. The CDR3: CASSHRRGREGNNEQFF. The CDR3 nucleotides are TGTGCCAGCAGCCATCGAAGGGGGAGAGAGGGCAACAATGAGCAGTTCTTC. The full variable domain, in which reference TRBV5-6 and TRBJ2-1 provide the parts outside the CDR3, is DAGVTQSPTHLIKTRGQQVTLRCSPKSGHDTVSWYQQALGQGPQFIFQYYEEEERQRGNFPDRFSGHQFPNYSSELNVNALLLGDSALYLCASSHRRGREGNNEQFFGPGTRLTVL.

This clone was recorded a few times. V and J are TRBV28 and TRBJ1-6; 7 nucleotides agree with TRBD1. With 2 bases clipped from V and 5 bases from J, the junction kept 3 bases outside the gene matches. CDR1 and CDR2 from the germline V gene are MDHEN and SYDVKM. This CDR3 has 15 amino acids. This CDR3 is CASSLRTGHNSPLHF. In nucleotides, the CDR3 is TGTGCCAGCAGTTTAAGGACAGGACATAATTCACCCCTCCACTTT.

The J gene is TRBJ2-7, the V gene TRBV19; D is undetermined. Germline V lookup: CDR1 LNHDA, CDR2 SQIVND (reference sequence). This CDR3 has 14 amino acids. The ends were cut back, 5 bases at V and 2 bases at J, with 13 bases in the middle. The CDR3 protein is CASSLVSGTYEQYF. The CDR3 nucleotides read TGTGCCAGTAGTCTCGTAAGTGGCACCTACGAGCAGTACTTC.

The chain uses TRBV5-1 and TRBJ2-7; 8 bases agree with TRBD2. The CDR3 is 15 amino acids. The germline gives CDR1 SGHRS, CDR2 YFSETQ. Trimming removed 10 bases from V and 0 bases from J; junction bases left unmatched: 12. The CDR3 reads CARTGGGTSSYEQYF. CDR3 bases: TGCGCCCGTACCGGGGGGGGGACGAGCTCCTACGAGCAGTACTTC.